The 11 T cell receptor beta chains in this list originate from one sample, sequenced in a study of beta chain features in type 1 diabetes. General study points: In all four CD4+ subsets, TCRB CDR3 length was significantly, moderately reduced in type 1 diabetes.

These receptors are not linked to any known antigen. Investigators reverse transcribed all isolated RNA, so they sequenced expressed TCRB transcripts. TCRdb's table, derived via immunoSEQ multiplex PCR, lists solely in-frame clones and lacks some. The sample records roughly 47,000 clones, approximately 44% being singletons. The sequenced sample was stem cell memory CD4+ T cells from blood. The receptors derive from a man aged 25-45 years with type 1 diabetes.

This clone was seen more than once but under ten times. V is TRBV7-2 and J is TRBJ2-7; D is unclear. CDR3 length: 11 residues. Between the trimmed V and J ends, which lost 3 bases and 3 bases, there was a span of 3 bases. The germline V gene encodes CDR1 SGHTA and CDR2 FQGNSA. This CDR3 is CASSFLYEQYF. The DNA of the CDR3 is TGTGCCAGCAGCTTTCTCTACGAGCAGTACTTC.

The V call is TRBV7-2, the J call TRBJ2-3, with 7 bases lining up with TRBD2. CDR3 size: 13 residues. Germline loops: CDR1 SGHTA, CDR2 FQGNSA. V shed 5 bases, J shed 3 bases, and the junction held 2 bases outside the gene matches. As DNA, the CDR3 is TGTGCCAGCAGCGTTAGCGGGACAGATACGCAGTATTTT. Translation gives CASSVSGTDTQYF.

The V call is TRBV7-8, the J call TRBJ2-7; D remains unclear. This CDR3 region has 13 residues. CDR1 and CDR2 (germline): SGHVS, FQNEAQ. V gave up 1 base and J gave up 3 bases, with 7 bases separating them. CDR3 amino acids: CASSLGRVYEQYF. The CDR3 nucleotides are TGTGCCAGCAGCTTAGGGAGAGTCTACGAGCAGTACTTC.

This clone was found a few times. The chain is built from TRBV18 and TRBJ2-2; TRBD1 agrees at 8 bases. The CDR3 runs 16 residues. The J segment lost 3 bases and the V segment lost 2 bases, leaving 5 bases of the junction unmatched. Looked up from germline, CDR1 is KGHSH and CDR2 is LQKENI. The CDR3 sequence: CASSPFGQGDTGELFF. The CDR3 DNA reads as TGTGCCAGCTCACCATTTGGACAGGGAGACACCGGGGAGCTGTTTTTT.

The chain is built from TRBV7-8 and TRBJ2-1; 9 bases match TRBD2. The V and J ends lost 3 bases and 16 bases, in that order; junction bases with no gene match: 13. This CDR3 is built from 14 residues. Germline V gives CDR1 SGHVS, CDR2 FQNEAQ. The CDR3 region is CASSFRNQAGGGFF. CDR3 sequence (DNA): TGTGCCAGCAGCTTCCGCAACCAAGCGGGGGGCGGATTCTTC. Full variable domain (remainder filled in from reference TRBV7-8 and TRBJ2-1): GAGVSQSPRYKVAKRGQDVALRCDPISGHVSLFWYQQALGQGPEFLTYFQNEAQLDKSGLPSDRFFAERPEGSVSTLKIQRTQQEDSAVYLCASSFRNQAGGGFFGPGTRLTVL.

A few counts support this clone. This rearrangement joins TRBV2 to TRBJ2-1; D is unresolved. The CDR3 loop spans 11 amino acids. Germline CDR1 reads SNHLY; CDR2 reads FYNNEI. Trimming removed 6 bases from V and 4 bases from J, with 4 bases in between. For the CDR3, the DNA is TGTGCCAGCAGCCTTTACAATGAGCAGTTCTTC. Protein sequence: CASSLYNEQFF.

The chain links TRBV18 to TRBJ2-1; 9 bases agree with TRBD2. CDR3 length: 15 residues. J lost 7 bases, V lost 5 bases, and 9 bases had no gene match. Germline V gene data show CDR1 as KGHSH and CDR2 as LQKENI. As DNA, the CDR3 is TGTGCCAGCTCATTGGTTAGCGGGAGCGGTAATGAGCAGTTCTTC. It is translated as CASSLVSGSGNEQFF.

J is TRBJ1-1 and V is TRBV5-1; D ambiguous. The CDR3 is 13 amino acids. The V gene's germline CDR1 is SGHRS and CDR2 YFSETQ. V was clipped by 2 bases and J by 9 bases, with 14 bases between them. The DNA for the CDR3 is TGCGCCAGCAGCTTTTTAGGTCAGCGCAAAGCTTTCTTT. Amino acid sequence: CASSFLGQRKAFF.

This chain links TRBV18 with TRBJ2-5; TRBD1 matches 8 bases. V gave up 3 bases and J gave up 3 bases; unmatched junction bases: 6. CDR1 KGHSH and CDR2 LQKENI come from the germline V gene. The CDR3 runs to 15 residues. In nucleotides, the CDR3 is TGTGCCAGCTCACCGGCCGCAGGGGGCGAAGAGACCCAGTACTTC. It is translated as CASSPAAGGEETQYF. Based on the CDR3 plus reference TRBV18 and TRBJ2-5, the full variable domain is NAGVMQNPRHLVRRRGQEARLRCSPMKGHSHVYWYRQLPEEGLKFMVYLQKENIIDESGMPKERFSAEFPKEGPSILRIQQVVRGDSAAYFCASSPAAGGEETQYFGPGTRLLVL.

This clone was observed a few times. This sequence joins TRBV19 and TRBJ2-2, with TRBD1 matching over 8 bases. V lost 6 bases to trimming and J lost 6 bases; unmatched junction nucleotides: 9. The CDR3 spans 15 residues. Germline-derived CDR1 and CDR2 are LNHDA and SQIVND (reference sequence). In DNA, the CDR3 is TGTGCCAGTAGCCCCCCACGGACAGGGCCCGGGGAGCTGTTTTTT. Amino acids: CASSPPRTGPGELFF. Complete variable domain (other parts from reference TRBV19 and TRBJ2-2): DGGITQSPKYLFRKEGQNVTLSCEQNLNHDAMYWYRQDPGQGLRLIYYSQIVNDFQKGDIAEGYSVSREKKESFPLTVTSAQKNPTAFYLCASSPPRTGPGELFFGEGSRLTVL.

This clone was seen only a few times. This chain connects TRBV13 to TRBJ1-5; the D is unclear. The CDR3 is 12 residues long. Germline V lookup: CDR1 PRHDT, CDR2 FYEKMQ (reference sequence). The V gene lost 2 bases and the J gene lost 4 bases, with 3 bases spanning the gap. The CDR3 DNA reads as TGTGCCAGCAGCTTATTAAATCAGCCCCAGCATTTT. This translates into CASSLLNQPQHF.